These 22 T cell receptor beta chains were all obtained from the same sample, sequenced in a study of regulatory T cells in long-lasting Graves disease. Investigators prepared the TCR beta libraries by applying iRepertoire HTBI primers and Arm-PCR of CDR3 regions. TCRdb itself ran the multiplex PCR reads through MiXCR, one entry per CDR3 protein. The sample holds around 360,000 distinct CDR3 sequences, 16% seen once. This sample's time point: newly diagnosed GD, antithyroid drugs for less than 3 months. The authors made the TCR library using RNA they extracted from PBMCs. These records were also assigned to another study, of T cells in Graves' hyperthyroidism and ophthalmopathy.

The material was peripheral blood mononuclear cells (PBMCs), obtained at new diagnosis, from a patient treated with antithyroid drugs. These receptors came from a woman younger than 35 with Graves disease.

This clonotype was recorded many times. The chain employs TRBV27 and TRBJ2-7; D call uncertain. The CDR3 is made up of 13 amino acids. Germline V lookup: CDR1 MNHEY, CDR2 SMNVEV (reference sequence). Trimming removed 2 bases at V and 3 bases at J, with 8 bases between. The CDR3 sequence: CASSLDKNYEQYF. The DNA for the CDR3 is TGTGCCAGCAGTTTAGACAAAAACTACGAGCAGTACTTC.

In its sample, this clonotype was seen many times. The rearrangement joins TRBV7-9 to TRBJ2-7; D ambiguous. CDR3 size: 14 residues. Germline CDR1 reads SEHNR; CDR2 reads FQNEAQ (reference sequence). Trimming stripped 1 base from V and 6 bases from J, with 13 bases between. CDR3 loop: CASSLEGLGGEQYF. CDR3 DNA: TGTGCCAGCAGCTTAGAAGGCCTGGGTGGCGAGCAGTACTTC.

This clonotype was seen ten or more times. The chain joins TRBV7-3 to TRBJ2-1; the D gene is possibly TRBD1 (6 bases). With 4 bases removed from V and 10 bases from J, the gap between germline ends came to 20 bases. The CDR3 runs 15 residues. Germline V gene sequence: CDR1 SGHTA, CDR2 FQGTGA. Here the CDR3 DNA reads TGTGCCAGCAGCTCCAACCCCGGGACATCCGAAGAGCAGTTCTTC. It specifies CASSSNPGTSEEQFF. Based on the CDR3 plus reference TRBV7-3 and TRBJ2-1, the full variable domain is GAGVSQTPSNKVTEKGKYVELRCDPISGHTALYWYRQSLGQGPEFLIYFQGTGAADDSGLPNDRFFAVRPEGSVSTLKIQRTERGDSAVYLCASSSNPGTSEEQFFGPGTRLTVL.

This rearrangement joins TRBV6-1 to TRBJ2-1; 11 positions match TRBD2. The CDR3 runs 17 residues. Germline CDR1 reads MNHNS; CDR2 reads SASEGT. J gave up 9 bases and V 6 bases, and 16 bases lay outside the gene matches. DNA of the CDR3: TGTGCCAGCAGACGTTATAATCCGGGACTAGCGGAAATTGAGCAGTTCTTC. Residues: CASRRYNPGLAEIEQFF.

The rearrangement uses TRBV28 and TRBJ1-4; D is undetermined. Trimming cost V 5 bases and J 5 bases, with 9 bases left between them. The germline V gene encodes CDR1 MDHEN and CDR2 SYDVKM. The CDR3 is 13 residues long. The CDR3 loop is CASSVTENEKLFF. In nucleotides, the CDR3 is TGTGCCAGCAGTGTGACGGAAAATGAAAAACTGTTTTTT.

A few counts support this clonotype. The chain recombines TRBV19 with TRBJ2-3, with a tentative D call TRBD1 (6 bases). CDR1 LNHDA and CDR2 SQIVND come from the germline V gene (reference sequence). V lost 3 bases and J 2 bases, leaving 9 bases between the germline ends. The CDR3 is 14 amino acids. In nucleotides, the CDR3 is TGTGCCAGTAGTATCTCAGGGGCCACAGATACGCAGTATTTT. This encodes CASSISGATDTQYF.

As concerns this clonotype: Since a much larger clone is just one base distant, this may be a read error. This chain links TRBV28 with TRBJ2-5, with D possibly TRBD2 on 6 matching bases. From germline, CDR1 is MDHEN and CDR2 SYDVKM. The length of the CDR3 is 15 residues. V was shortened by 6 bases and J by 5 bases, with 19 bases between the two germline ends. This CDR3 is CASSASLTGDETQYF. In DNA, the CDR3 is TGTGCCAGCAGCGCCAGCCTGACGGGGGACGAGACCCAGTACTTC.

This clonotype showed up just a few times. V and J are TRBV6-4 and TRBJ2-3; TRBD2 might be the D (6 bases). Between the trimmed V and J ends, which lost 2 bases and 4 bases, there was a span of 16 bases. This CDR3 has 16 residues. Germline V gives CDR1 MRHNA, CDR2 SNTAGT. The CDR3 sequence: CASSDPGHPGADTQYF. CDR3 coding DNA: TGTGCCAGCAGTGACCCCGGACATCCGGGGGCAGATACGCAGTATTTT.

This sequence joins TRBV7-8 and TRBJ2-1; 7 bases line up with TRBD2. CDR1 is SGHVS and CDR2 is FQNEAQ in the germline V gene. CDR3 size: 15 residues. With V trimmed by 4 bases and J by 3 bases, 6 bases remained unmatched. The DNA for the CDR3 is TGTGCCAGCAGCTCCGGGACTATAAACTACAATGAGCAGTTCTTC. This sequence encodes CASSSGTINYNEQFF.

Ten or more counts support this clonotype. The genes are TRBV20-1 and TRBJ2-1, with 12 bases fitting TRBD2. The CDR3 sequence is 14 residues long. Unmatched junction bases numbered 3, after V lost 5 bases and J lost 4 bases. Germline CDR1 is DFQATT and CDR2 is SNEGSKA (reference sequence). The CDR3 DNA follows: TGCAGTGCTGCTCTAGCGGGGGGGTACAATGAGCAGTTCTTC. Its translation is CSAALAGGYNEQFF.

This clonotype was seen at least ten times. V is TRBV7-9 and J is TRBJ2-3; 8 bases are shared with TRBD1. Germline CDR1 is SEHNR and CDR2 is FQNEAQ (reference sequence). The CDR3 has 16 amino acids. V shed 3 bases, J shed 2 bases, and the junction held 7 bases outside the gene matches. The CDR3 here is CASSFWTGSFTDTQYF. DNA for the CDR3: TGTGCCAGCAGCTTTTGGACAGGGTCTTTCACAGATACGCAGTATTTT.

This clonotype was counted ten times or more. The chain uses TRBV12-3 or TRBV12-4 and TRBJ2-7; perhaps D is TRBD1 or TRBD2 (7 bases each). Trimming stripped 10 bases from V and 3 bases from J, with 16 bases between. The CDR3 totals 13 residues. The CDR3 sequence: CATQGGDSYEQYF. In DNA form, the CDR3 reads TGTGCCACCCAAGGGGGGGACAGCTACGAGCAGTACTTC.

The rearrangement joins TRBV29-1 to TRBJ2-4; D possibly matches TRBD1 or TRBD2 (5 bases each). V gave up 7 bases and J gave up 5 bases, with 21 bases separating them. Germline loops: CDR1 SQVTM, CDR2 ANQGSEA. The CDR3 consists of 15 residues. CDR3: CSALRGAGWENIQYF. CDR3 DNA: TGCAGCGCTCTGAGAGGGGCCGGTTGGGAAAACATTCAGTACTTC.

The sample holds many counts of this clonotype. The V gene is TRBV20-1, the J gene TRBJ2-1, with 10 bases fitting TRBD2. Germline-derived CDR1 and CDR2 are DFQATT and SNEGSKA (reference sequence). V shed 1 base, J shed 1 base, and the junction held 7 bases outside the gene matches. The CDR3 length is 17 residues. The CDR3 here is CSARVGGAGGSYNEQFF. CDR3 nucleotide sequence: TGCAGTGCTAGAGTGGGTGGAGCGGGGGGGTCCTACAATGAGCAGTTCTTC.

This clonotype has more than one count but fewer than ten. The V and J genes are TRBV2 and TRBJ2-3; 10 nucleotides align to TRBD1. This CDR3 has 16 amino acids. Germline-derived CDR1 and CDR2 are SNHLY and FYNNEI. With V trimmed by 5 bases and J by 2 bases, 7 bases remained unmatched. CDR3 in DNA: TGTGCCAGCAGTTTGTCCGGGACAGGGGACACAGATACGCAGTATTTT. Translating it yields CASSLSGTGDTDTQYF.

There are many counts of this clonotype. The rearrangement joins TRBV28 to TRBJ1-4; D might be TRBD1 (6 bases). In germline, CDR1 is MDHEN, CDR2 SYDVKM. The CDR3 is 16 residues long. The V gene lost 2 bases and the J gene lost 6 bases, with 16 bases spanning the gap. The CDR3 sequence: CASSLESGRGDEKLFF. DNA for the CDR3: TGTGCCAGCAGTTTAGAATCGGGCAGGGGAGATGAAAAACTGTTTTTT. The full variable domain, its missing parts supplied by reference TRBV28 and TRBJ1-4, is DVKVTQSSRYLVKRTGEKVFLECVQDMDHENMFWYRQDPGLGLRLIYFSYDVKMKEKGDIPEGYSVSREKKERFSLILESASTNQTSMYLCASSLESGRGDEKLFFGSGTQLSVL.

Only a few counts were recorded for this clonotype. An end of the junction does not agree with germline; a read error may underlie this. The chain combines TRBV6-2 or TRBV6-3 with TRBJ2-7, with TRBD2 identical over 8 bases. This CDR3 spans 16 amino acids. Per the germline V gene, CDR1 is MNHEY and CDR2 is SVGEGT. The CDR3 loop reads CASSYPFLAGTYGQYF. The CDR3 nucleotides read TGTGCCAGCAGTTATCCCTTTTTAGCGGGAACCTACGGGCAGTACTTC.

This clonotype was observed a few times. V and J are TRBV6-2 or TRBV6-3 and TRBJ1-4; unclear D gene. The CDR3 covers 14 residues. The V gene's germline CDR1 is MNHEY and CDR2 SVGEGT. With 7 bases removed from V and 5 bases from J, the gap between germline ends came to 14 bases. CDR3 sequence reads: CASKEGGPNEKLFF. In DNA, the CDR3 is TGTGCCAGCAAGGAAGGAGGGCCCAATGAAAAACTGTTTTTT.

This clonotype has at least ten counts. The chain links TRBV6-1 to TRBJ2-1, with 7 bases aligning to TRBD2. Germline CDR1 reads MNHNS; CDR2 reads SASEGT. The CDR3 spans 15 residues. Germline trimming cut 3 bases from V and 0 bases from J; bases unmatched to any gene: 2. The CDR3 reads CASSELAASYNEQFF. CDR3 DNA sequence: TGTGCCAGCAGTGAGCTAGCGGCCTCCTACAATGAGCAGTTCTTC.

This clonotype was observed many times. The V call is TRBV11-2, the J call TRBJ2-7, with 8 bases that match TRBD2. The trim removed 5 bases at V and 4 bases at J, leaving 10 bases unmatched. Looked up from germline, CDR1 is SGHAT and CDR2 is FQNNGV. The CDR3 has 15 residues. CDR3: CASSLSSGSQYEQYF. CDR3 DNA sequence: TGTGCCAGCAGCCTATCGAGCGGGAGTCAGTACGAGCAGTACTTC.

A note on this clonotype: A much larger clone is a single base away; this may be a read error. This CDR3 fails to terminate in the conserved phenylalanine or tryptophan, so it likely reflects a read error. V gene TRBV20-1 combines with J gene TRBJ2-7, with TRBD1 identical over 11 bases. This CDR3 has 14 amino acids. Germline V gene sequence: CDR1 DFQATT, CDR2 SNEGSKA (reference sequence). Trimming took 3 bases from V and 3 from J; bases not matched to a gene: 4. Here the CDR3 DNA reads TGCAGTGCTAGTGGACAGGGGGCCGACTACGAGCAGTACTCC. Translating it yields CSASGQGADYEQYS.

This clonotype was seen only a few times. The CDR3 is CASSEIAGGELFF. The DNA for the CDR3 is TGTGCCAGCAGCGAAATTGCGGGCGGGGAGCTGTTTTTT. V and J are TRBV9 and TRBJ2-2, with a tentative D call TRBD2 (5 bases). V shed 3 bases and J shed 7 bases, with 10 bases lying between them. CDR1 SGDLS and CDR2 YYNGEE come from the germline V gene. This CDR3 region has 13 residues.